The 17 T cell receptor beta chains presented below share a single source sample, sequenced in a study of early T cells in non-severe SARS-CoV-2 infection. TCRdb reprocessed the 5' RACE reads via MiXCR and lists one record per CDR3 protein. This sample carries 24,000 or so distinct CDR3 sequences, approximately 6% of them seen once, and the ten largest clones take 2.4%. The source material was whole blood. Receptors were obtained from an adult who was a healthcare worker with PCR-confirmed SARS-CoV-2 infection or an uninfected control (not recorded which).

This clonotype was seen many times. V is TRBV19 and J is TRBJ2-6; 9 bases match TRBD1. Per germline, CDR1 LNHDA and CDR2 SQIVND (reference sequence). The junction had 10 bases not matched to a gene; V was cut back by 7 bases and J by 0 bases. The length of the CDR3 is 18 residues. This CDR3 is CASTNLGTGPSGANVLTF. CDR3 sequence (DNA): TGTGCCAGTACGAACCTCGGGACAGGGCCCTCTGGGGCCAACGTCCTGACTTTC.

This clonotype was detected ten times or more. The chain recombines TRBV6-2 or TRBV6-3 with TRBJ2-7; the D gene could be TRBD1 or TRBD2 (5 bases each). V was clipped by 6 bases and J by 5 bases, with 20 bases between them. The CDR3 is made up of 15 amino acids. Germline CDR1 is MNHEY and CDR2 is SVGEGT. CDR3 protein: CASRYRDLSMDEQYF. The CDR3 DNA follows: TGTGCCAGCAGATATAGGGACCTTTCGATGGACGAGCAGTACTTC.

This clonotype was counted at least ten times. The chain is built from TRBV24-1 and TRBJ2-3; 9 nucleotides agree with TRBD2. The CDR3 consists of 16 residues. Per germline, CDR1 KGHDR and CDR2 SFDVKD. Trimming at V came to 3 bases and at J to 8 bases, leaving 11 bases not matched to a gene. The CDR3 is CATSDAAGGRGGTQYF. In nucleotides, the CDR3 is TGTGCCACCAGTGATGCCGCGGGGGGGCGGGGCGGTACGCAGTATTTT.

The chain joins TRBV20-1 to TRBJ2-3, with a tentative D call TRBD2 (5 bases). The V gene's germline CDR1 is DFQATT and CDR2 SNEGSKA (reference sequence). CDR3 length: 14 amino acids. The V gene lost 2 bases and the J gene lost 3 bases, with 12 bases spanning the gap. CDR3 coding DNA: TGCAGTGCTAGACGGGGTGCGGCTACAGATACGCAGTATTTT. Translated, it gives CSARRGAATDTQYF.

This clonotype was seen repeatedly, ten times or more. The chain carries TRBV6-6 and TRBJ1-2, with D hard to call. Germline loops: CDR1 MNHNY, CDR2 SVGAGI (reference sequence). The CDR3 is 14 residues long. V was clipped by 0 bases and J by 4 bases, with 9 bases between them. The chain's CDR3 is CASSYSTALYGYTF. The CDR3 nucleotides read TGTGCCAGCAGTTACTCCACGGCCCTCTATGGCTACACCTTC.

This clonotype was counted at least ten times. The J gene is TRBJ2-5, the V gene TRBV7-8, with D perhaps TRBD2 (5 bases). This CDR3 is 13 amino acids long. CDR1 is SGHVS and CDR2 is FQNEAQ in the germline V gene. V lost 1 base to trimming and J lost 2 bases, with 5 bases between them. CDR3 sequence reads: CASSLGRQETQYF. DNA for the CDR3: TGTGCCAGCAGCTTAGGGAGGCAAGAGACCCAGTACTTC.

In this sample, this clonotype turned up many times. The chain recombines TRBV7-9 with TRBJ2-1; the D gene is possibly TRBD1 (7 bases). Trimming stripped 3 bases from V and 3 bases from J, with 12 bases between. The CDR3 is made up of 15 amino acids. In germline, CDR1 is SEHNR, CDR2 FQNEAQ (reference sequence). The CDR3 DNA sequence: TGTGCCAGCAGCTTGGCAGGGGGGTTCTACAATGAGCAGTTCTTC. Its protein product is CASSLAGGFYNEQFF.

This chain links TRBV28 with TRBJ2-1, with D uncertain. Trimming took off 4 bases at V and 8 bases at J, with 15 bases between the two ends. The V gene's germline CDR1 is MDHEN and CDR2 SYDVKM. The CDR3 consists of 14 residues. The CDR3 DNA follows: TGTGCCAGCAGTTCACTAAAGACTTCTGATGAGCAGTTCTTC. This encodes CASSSLKTSDEQFF.

At least ten counts were recorded for this clonotype. J is TRBJ1-5 and V is TRBV18, with D possibly matching TRBD1 (5 bases). Germline CDR1 reads KGHSH; CDR2 reads LQKENI. This CDR3 has 14 amino acids. Trimming cost V 3 bases and J 4 bases, with 10 bases left between them. CDR3 nucleotide sequence: TGTGCCAGCTCACCTTCCGACAGAAATCAGCCCCAGCATTTT. Translating gives CASSPSDRNQPQHF.

The gene calls are TRBV11-2 and TRBJ2-1; D may be TRBD1 or TRBD2 (5 bases each). The germline V gene has CDR1 SGHAT and CDR2 FQNNGV. The CDR3 length is 14 residues. Between the trimmed V and J ends, which lost 3 bases and 2 bases, there was a span of 8 bases. The CDR3 reads CASSLGEAYNEQFF. CDR3 in DNA: TGTGCCAGCAGCTTGGGGGAAGCCTACAATGAGCAGTTCTTC.

At least ten counts were recorded for this clonotype. V is TRBV7-9 and J is TRBJ1-1, with D hard to call. This CDR3 has 13 residues. Trimming pared 5 bases from V and 1 base from J, leaving 8 bases between. The germline gives CDR1 SEHNR, CDR2 FQNEAQ (reference sequence). DNA of the CDR3: TGTGCCAGCAGCCCACACGGGAACACTGAAGCTTTCTTT. Its translation is CASSPHGNTEAFF.

This clonotype was counted many times. The rearrangement joins TRBV27 to TRBJ2-3, with D possibly matching TRBD1 (5 bases). V was cut by 3 bases and J by 5 bases, with 15 bases left in between. Germline V CDR1 and CDR2: MNHEY, SMNVEV (reference sequence). The CDR3 contains 15 residues. CDR3 protein: CASSLVQAGKDTQYF. The CDR3 bases are TGTGCCAGCAGTTTGGTACAGGCAGGGAAAGATACGCAGTATTTT.

This clonotype was seen many times. The chain couples TRBV10-2 to TRBJ1-1; 8 bases fit TRBD1. In germline, CDR1 is WSHSY, CDR2 SAAADI. The CDR3 has 19 residues. V was clipped by 3 bases and J by 1 base; unmatched bases: 16. In DNA form, the CDR3 reads TGCGCCAGCAGTGAAGGAGCCAGGGGGCTCCAATGGACGAACACTGAAGCTTTCTTT. Residues: CASSEGARGLQWTNTEAFF.

This clonotype appeared many times. The CDR3 is CSAREGGGRNIQYF. The DNA of the CDR3 is TGCAGTGCTCGCGAGGGAGGCGGTAGGAACATTCAGTACTTC. This chain joins TRBV20-1 and TRBJ2-4, with D tentatively TRBD2 (6 bases). The length of the CDR3 is 14 residues. The germline CDR1 and CDR2 sequences are DFQATT and SNEGSKA (reference sequence). V shed 5 bases and J shed 7 bases, with 18 bases lying between them.

This clonotype was counted many times. This rearrangement joins TRBV10-3 to TRBJ2-7, with D unresolved. Trimming took off 0 bases at V and 0 bases at J, with 12 bases between the two ends. There are 16 residues in the CDR3. Germline-derived CDR1 and CDR2 are ENHRY and SYGVKD. CDR3 bases: TGTGCCATCAGTGAGTCGACGGTGGGAAGCTCCTACGAGCAGTACTTC. Protein product: CAISESTVGSSYEQYF.

The chain has TRBV4-2 and TRBJ2-2, with a weak D call TRBD2 (5 bases). The V gene's germline CDR1 is LGHNA and CDR2 YNFKEQ. With 0 bases removed from V and 7 bases from J, the gap between germline ends came to 12 bases. The CDR3 length is 15 residues. The CDR3 spells CASSQDGDQVGELFF. CDR3 sequence (DNA): TGTGCCAGCAGCCAAGACGGGGATCAGGTCGGGGAGCTGTTTTTT.

Many counts were recorded for this clonotype. The rearrangement uses TRBV19 and TRBJ1-4; no definite D call. Trimming left V 8 bases short and J 8 bases short, with 21 bases between. Germline loops: CDR1 LNHDA, CDR2 SQIVND (reference sequence). The CDR3 has 15 residues. The CDR3 DNA reads TGTGCCAGTTCCAACAGACCTTCGGTGGGAGAAAAACTGTTTTTT. The encoded protein is CASSNRPSVGEKLFF.